This entry lists 19 T cell receptor gamma chains sequenced from one sample in a study of gamma delta lymphoproliferative disorders and STAT genes (dated by TCRdb to the late 2010s). For both patients and controls, peripheral blood mononuclear cells were isolated, and the genomic DNA from these cells was used for TCR sequencing. The library relied on multiplex PCR. The sample was run on an Illumina MiSeq. Identical DNA sequences were merged into single rows after TCRdb reprocessed the public reads with CATT. The sample yields around 2,500 gamma-chain clones; approximately 18% were counted once. The biggest ten clones account for 58% of the sample. Sample: blood. Receptors were obtained from a human donor with gamma-delta T-cell large granular lymphocyte leukemia.

In its sample, this clone was seen a few times. The chain has TRGV10 and TRGJ1 or TRGJ2. The J gene is absent in TCRdb and was assigned here via DNA matching to germline. TRGV10 is sorted into the ORF group, with uncertain function. The trim removed 8 bases at V and 4 bases at J, leaving 15 bases unmatched. This CDR3 contains 15 residues. CDR3 DNA: TGTGCTGCGTGGGAGCTATCGCTGGTCTATTATAAGAAACTCTTT. Translation gives CAAWELSLVYYKKLF.

This clone showed up just a few times. V usage is TRGV2 and J usage is TRGJP2. TCRdb is silent on the J gene; assignment here came from matching the DNA to germline. The V gene end was trimmed by 1 base and the J gene end by 8 bases; junction bases not matched to a gene: 10. CDR3 length: 15 residues. Germline-derived CDR1 and CDR2 are EGSNGY and YDSYNSKV. Here the CDR3 DNA reads TGTGCCACCTGGGACGGCCTCTTTTGGGATTGGATCAAGACGTTT. Amino acid sequence: CATWDGLFWDWIKTF.

This clone was counted between two and nine times. The chain joins TRGV3 to TRGJ1 or TRGJ2. As TCRdb names no J gene, one was assigned here on the basis of a DNA match to germline. The V gene end was trimmed by 12 bases and the J gene end by 3 bases; junction bases not matched to a gene: 11. The CDR3 is made up of 12 amino acids. CDR1 is VTNTFY, CDR2 YDVSTARD, per germline (reference sequence). The CDR3 DNA follows: TGTGCCTCGCTATCGACTTATTATAAGAAACTCTTT. It yields the protein CASLSTYYKKLF.

CDR3 loop: CALCFYKKLF. Written as DNA, the CDR3 is TGTGCCTTGTGTTTTTATAAGAAACTCTTT. V gene TRGV9 combines with J gene TRGJ1 or TRGJ2. TCRdb carries no J gene annotation; the J gene was assigned here by matching the DNA with germline. The CDR3 spans 10 residues. Germline V gene sequence: CDR1 GITISATS, CDR2 ISYDGTV (reference sequence). With 7 bases clipped from V and 6 bases from J, the junction kept 3 bases outside the gene matches.

This chain links TRGV5 with TRGJ1 or TRGJ2. TCRdb supplies no J gene; here it was assigned by aligning the nucleotide sequence to germline. J was trimmed by 2 bases and V by 0 bases; bases with no gene match: 10. The germline V gene has CDR1 VINAFY and CDR2 YDVSNSKD. This CDR3 region has 16 residues. The CDR3 loop is CATWDRRKWYYYKKLF. The CDR3 DNA follows: TGTGCCACCTGGGACAGGCGTAAATGGTATTATTATAAGAAACTCTTT.

The J gene is TRGJ1 or TRGJ2, the V gene TRGV9. The J gene, missing from TCRdb, was assigned here through DNA to germline matching. Germline trimming cut 4 bases from V and 8 bases from J; bases unmatched to any gene: 8. This CDR3 contains 12 residues. Germline loops: CDR1 GITISATS, CDR2 ISYDGTV (reference sequence). The DNA for the CDR3 is TGTGCCTTGTGGGACAACCCCCATAAGAAACTCTTT. Translating gives CALWDNPHKKLF.

This clone was detected a few times. Other DNA sequences in the sample encode the same CDR3. The rearrangement links TRGV4 to TRGJ1 or TRGJ2. No J segment appears in TCRdb, so it was assigned here by matching the sequence to germline. The germline CDR1 and CDR2 sequences are EGSTGY and YDSYTSSV. This CDR3 contains 13 residues. V shed 0 bases, J shed 4 bases, and the junction held 3 bases outside the gene matches. CDR3 DNA: TGTGCCACCTGGGATGGGCCCTATTATAAGAAACTCTTT. It encodes CATWDGPYYKKLF.

This clone has a handful of counts. The rearrangement links TRGV9 to TRGJ1 or TRGJ2. The J gene is not listed in TCRdb, so it was assigned here from a DNA match to germline. Looked up from germline, CDR1 is GITISATS and CDR2 is ISYDGTV (reference sequence). J gave up 12 bases and V 0 bases, and 8 bases lay outside the gene matches. This CDR3 has 12 amino acids. CDR3 DNA: TGTGCCTTGTGGGAGGTGCAACTCGGGAAACTCTTT. Translating it yields CALWEVQLGKLF.

The chain links TRGV8 to TRGJ1 or TRGJ2. No J segment appears in TCRdb, so it was assigned here by matching the sequence to germline. Germline V gives CDR1 VENAVY, CDR2 YDSYNSRV. CDR3 length: 11 amino acids. V gave up 5 bases and J gave up 5 bases; unmatched junction bases: 3. In nucleotides, the CDR3 is TGTGCCACCTGGGTCGATTATAAGAAACTCTTT. This gives the protein CATWVDYKKLF.

The CDR3 region is CATWDQREGLCAKKLF. For the CDR3, the DNA is TGTGCCACCTGGGATCAGCGGGAAGGGCTTTGTGCTAAGAAACTCTTT. The chain recombines TRGV8 with TRGJ1 or TRGJ2. The J gene is not listed in TCRdb, so it was assigned here from a DNA match to germline. The V and J ends lost 3 bases and 9 bases, in that order; junction bases with no gene match: 20. CDR1 is VENAVY, CDR2 YDSYNSRV, per germline. The CDR3 runs to 16 residues.

On this clone: The sample holds other DNA sequences that translate to the same CDR3. Here the CDR3 DNA reads TGTGCCACCTGGGACGGGTCGAATTATTATAAGAAACTCTTT. It codes for CATWDGSNYYKKLF. The chain recombines TRGV4 with TRGJ1 or TRGJ2. No J gene is reported in TCRdb; it was inferred here by comparing the DNA with germline. This CDR3 region has 14 residues. The germline V gene encodes CDR1 EGSTGY and CDR2 YDSYTSSV. The trim removed 4 bases at V and 0 bases at J, leaving 6 bases unmatched.

The J gene is TRGJ1 or TRGJ2, the V gene TRGV3. No J gene was available from TCRdb, and it was assigned here by a germline match of the DNA. CDR1 is VTNTFY and CDR2 is YDVSTARD in the germline V gene (reference sequence). V shed 10 bases and J 0 bases; nucleotides not matched to a gene: 15. This CDR3 spans 15 amino acids. The CDR3 loop reads CATPHSPLNYYKKLF. As DNA, the CDR3 is TGTGCCACTCCTCATTCCCCTTTGAATTATTATAAGAAACTCTTT.

To note about this clone: A read error may be the cause here, since a much bigger clone is one base away. This chain uses TRGV5 with TRGJ1 or TRGJ2. TCRdb carries no J gene annotation; the J gene was assigned here by matching the DNA with germline. The J segment lost 3 bases and the V segment lost 3 bases, leaving 2 bases of the junction unmatched. There are 12 residues in the CDR3. The germline CDR1 and CDR2 sequences are VINAFY and YDVSNSKD. The chain's CDR3 is CATWDFYYKKLF. The CDR3 nucleotides read TGTGCCACCTGGGACTTTTATTATAAGAAACTCTTT.

This clone has more than one count but fewer than ten. This chain links TRGV8 with TRGJP1. The J gene is not listed in TCRdb, so it was assigned here from a DNA match to germline. Germline lookup yields CDR1 VENAVY and CDR2 YDSYNSRV. The CDR3 spans 16 residues. V lost 1 base, J lost 1 base, and 6 bases stayed unmatched. The CDR3: CATWDRGGTTGWFKIF. The CDR3 region has the DNA TGTGCCACCTGGGATAGAGGGGGTACCACTGGTTGGTTCAAGATATTT.

The chain joins TRGV5 to TRGJ1 or TRGJ2. TCRdb is silent on the J gene; assignment here came from matching the DNA to germline. CDR1 and CDR2 (germline): VINAFY, YDVSNSKD. CDR3 length: 14 amino acids. J was trimmed by 0 bases and V by 1 base; bases with no gene match: 3. In DNA, the CDR3 is TGTGCCACCTGGGACAGTCAGAATTATTATAAGAAACTCTTT. Protein product: CATWDSQNYYKKLF.

For this clone: The junction shows a germline mismatch at one end, possibly a read error. The chain is built from TRGV10 and TRGJ1 or TRGJ2. The J gene, absent from TCRdb, was called here by matching the DNA to germline. TRGV10 is annotated as an ORF whose role is uncertain. The CDR3 spans 17 residues. DNA for the CDR3: TGTGCTGCGTGGGATTATACTATCCGAGCTTCTTATGATAAGAAACTCTTT. Translating gives CAAWDYTIRASYDKKLF.

Regarding this clone: This sample also contains other DNA sequences that code for the same CDR3. V gene TRGV4 was called; the J gene was not. Germline CDR1 EGSTGY, CDR2 YDSYTSSV. The CDR3 has 12 residues. The CDR3 spells CATWDIWGGELF. Written as DNA, the CDR3 is TGCGCCACCTGGGACATTTGGGGGGGTGAACTCTTT.

This clone was seen more than once but under ten times. V usage is TRGV9 and J usage is TRGJ1 or TRGJ2. TCRdb is silent on the J gene; assignment here came from matching the DNA to germline. CDR3 size: 11 residues. The V and J ends lost 0 bases and 11 bases, in that order; junction bases with no gene match: 4. Germline-derived CDR1 and CDR2 are GITISATS and ISYDGTV (reference sequence). CDR3 bases: TGTGCCTTGTGGGAGGTGCAAGAGAAACTCTTT. Its translation is CALWEVQEKLF.

V usage is TRGV2 and J usage is TRGJP2. TCRdb lists no J gene, so it was determined here by aligning the DNA to germline. This CDR3 spans 12 amino acids. From germline, CDR1 is EGSNGY and CDR2 YDSYNSKV. J gave up 11 bases and V 0 bases, and 3 bases lay outside the gene matches. DNA for the CDR3: TGTGCCACCTGGGACGGGCACTGGATCAAGACGTTT. Protein: CATWDGHWIKTF.